A single T cell receptor (beta chain) is shown here with its context. Its antigen remains unknown. Germline values: CDR1 SEHNR, CDR2 FQNEAQ (reference sequence). V gave up 1 base and J gave up 4 bases, with 13 bases separating them. The CDR3 extends over 16 amino acids. This entry belongs to a study of blood T cells in healthy people across ages. A second roughly 6 to 12 cycle PCR used barcoded and J-beta primers. MiXCR, applied by TCRdb to the 5' RACE reads, yields one record per CDR3 protein. The sample contains roughly 900,000 distinct CDR3 sequences, around 46% of which appear only once. Study results and limitations: When one million T cells were used, diversity estimates were thought to be underestimates.

The origin of this receptor is a young man in good health. The chain combines TRBV7-9 with TRBJ2-2; possibly TRBD1 or TRBD2 for D (6 bases each). Sequenced sample: blood. This CDR3 reads CASSLGTGASTGELFF. The DNA for the CDR3 is TGTGCCAGCAGCTTAGGTACGGGGGCGAGCACCGGGGAGCTGTTTTTT.